Given below is one T cell receptor (beta chain) in context. The data belong to a study of OX40 agonist ivuxolimab in advanced cancers. Produced via immunoSEQ multiplex PCR; TCRdb's table is partial and in-frame only. Among more than 85,000 clones, about 92% were seen once, and the ten largest hold 0.27%. The CDR3 extends over 13 amino acids. The V gene's germline CDR1 is SEHNR and CDR2 FQNEAQ (reference sequence). The V end lost 6 bases, the J end lost 2 bases, and 10 bases lay between the germline ends. The V call is TRBV7-9, the J call TRBJ1-1, with a tentative D call TRBD1 (6 bases). The clonotype comes from an adult with an advanced solid tumor such as melanoma, head and neck, liver or kidney cancer. Sequenced material: CD4+ or CD8+ T cells sorted from blood, taken in a trial of the OX40 agonist ivuxolimab. The CDR3 DNA sequence: TGTGCCAGCAGAATACAGGGAAACACTGAAGCTTTCTTT. Protein sequence: CASRIQGNTEAFF.